This T cell receptor (beta chain) derives from a study of cytomegalovirus exposure and HLA in healthy donors. Per germline, CDR1 SEHNR and CDR2 FQNEAQ (reference sequence). This CDR3 has 12 residues. V lost 0 bases and J lost 6, with 5 bases in between. The PCR contained 60 Vbeta and 13 Jbeta primers. TCRdb keeps only in-frame clones here, not all; method: immunoSEQ multiplex PCR. This table has over 150,000 clones, roughly 76% appearing once. The sample was PBMCs. V usage is TRBV7-9 and J usage is TRBJ1-2; possibly TRBD1 for D (5 bases). The TCR comes from a male donor in good health and CMV-seronegative. The CDR3 DNA sequence: TGTGCCAGCAGCTTAGCCAGGGATGGCTACACCTTC. It translates to CASSLARDGYTF.